This T cell receptor (beta chain) was documented in a study of cytomegalovirus exposure and HLA in healthy donors. Study-wide results and limits: Common viral pathogens seemed to be connected with several of the most significant clusters, according to a later analysis. Many donors shared some public TCRs, even though most TCR sequences were rare.

This CDR3 comprises 18 residues. V lost 1 base, J lost 4 bases, and 16 bases stayed unmatched. Germline lookup yields CDR1 MGHRA and CDR2 YSYEKL. As regards this clone: Its antigen is unknown.

PCR used 60 Vbeta primers and 13 Jbeta primers. The repertoire was sequenced with immunoSEQ multiplex PCR; TCRdb's copy has only in-frame clones and lacks some. In all, the sample yields approximately 150,000 clones. The rearrangement joins TRBV4-1 to TRBJ2-7; the match to TRBD1 covers 7 bases. This TCR came from a woman under 30 in good health and CMV-seronegative. The sample comprised PBMCs. CDR3 in amino acids: CASSQVYGPTGNGYEQYF. DNA of the CDR3: TGCGCCAGCAGCCAAGTCTACGGGCCGACAGGGAATGGGTACGAGCAGTACTTC.